This TCR beta chain stems from a study of cytomegalovirus exposure and HLA in healthy donors. Sequencing was performed with immunoSEQ multiplex PCR; in TCRdb, only in-frame clones are kept and a portion is missing. Of some 160,000 clones in the sample, about 88% were seen once. This CDR3 spans 13 amino acids. Germline CDR1 reads SGHNT; CDR2 reads YYREEE (reference sequence). Trimming stripped 3 bases from V and 9 bases from J, with 10 bases between. The receptor was derived from a man aged 18 to 35 in good health and CMV-seronegative. The rearrangement uses TRBV5-4 and TRBJ1-6; weak D call: TRBD1 (5 bases). Sequencing was carried out using PBMCs. CDR3 in amino acids: CASSSGGVSPLHF. The DNA for the CDR3 is TGTGCCAGCAGCTCTGGGGGGGTTTCACCCCTCCACTTT.